These 18 T cell receptor beta chains originate from one sample sequenced in a study of blood T cell repertoires in COVID-19. Repertoires were generated with immunoSEQ multiplex PCR, while TCRdb's copy carries only in-frame clones and drops some. The table lists about 240,000 clones, roughly nine tenths of them singletons. The sample was peripheral blood. All receptors derive from a man aged 55-75 years who had recovered from COVID-19.

V is TRBV5-1 and J is TRBJ1-3, with a possible D match to TRBD1 (6 bases). Germline values: CDR1 SGHRS, CDR2 YFSETQ. V shed 0 bases and J shed 4 bases, with 14 bases lying between them. The CDR3 spans 16 residues. CDR3 sequence reads: CASSLATGTGGNTIYF. The CDR3 DNA reads TGCGCCAGCAGCTTGGCTACAGGGACGGGAGGAAACACCATATATTTT.

The chain combines TRBV5-6 with TRBJ1-5; D remains ambiguous. The length of the CDR3 is 13 residues. Per germline, CDR1 SGHDT and CDR2 YYEEEE. Trimming pared 1 base from V and 4 bases from J, leaving 6 bases between. CDR3 protein: CASSLSGNQPQHF. CDR3 nucleotides: TGTGCCAGCAGCTTGTCAGGTAATCAGCCCCAGCATTTT. Full variable domain (rest looked up from reference TRBV5-6 and TRBJ1-5): DAGVTQSPTHLIKTRGQQVTLRCSPKSGHDTVSWYQQALGQGPQFIFQYYEEEERQRGNFPDRFSGHQFPNYSSELNVNALLLGDSALYLCASSLSGNQPQHFGDGTRLSIL.

The chain joins TRBV6-5 to TRBJ1-6; 8 nucleotides agree with TRBD1. J was trimmed by 14 bases and V by 6 bases; bases with no gene match: 6. The CDR3 contains 12 residues. CDR1 is MNHEY and CDR2 is SVGAGI in the germline V gene. The CDR3 sequence: CASRYTTGALHF. The CDR3 nucleotides are TGTGCCAGCAGATATACGACAGGGGCCCTCCACTTT.

The table lists this clone with a count of one. The chain has TRBV11-2 and TRBJ1-2; 10 bases map to TRBD1. This CDR3 is 17 amino acids long. Trimming took 4 bases from V and 3 from J; bases not matched to a gene: 11. Germline V gene sequence: CDR1 SGHAT, CDR2 FQNNGV. CDR3 nucleotides: TGTGCCAGCAGCTCGCTCCGGACAGGGGGTAATTACTATGGCTACACCTTC. This encodes CASSSLRTGGNYYGYTF.

The gene calls are TRBV7-8 and TRBJ2-3; 10 nucleotides match TRBD2. The CDR3 contains 15 residues. The germline V gene has CDR1 SGHVS and CDR2 FQNEAQ. The ends lost 5 bases at V and 1 base at J; junction bases unmatched: 3. The CDR3 sequence is CASSQRGGGTDTQYF. Here the CDR3 DNA reads TGTGCCAGCAGCCAGCGGGGGGGTGGCACAGATACGCAGTATTTT.

The chain employs TRBV7-9 and TRBJ1-1; the match to TRBD1 covers 10 bases. The V and J ends lost 5 bases and 8 bases, in that order; junction bases with no gene match: 8. The CDR3 spans 14 residues. Per germline, CDR1 SEHNR and CDR2 FQNEAQ (reference sequence). DNA for the CDR3: TGTGCCAGCAGCAAACCGACAGGGGGCGTGGAAGCTTTCTTT. This codes for CASSKPTGGVEAFF.

This clone was recorded once. The J gene is TRBJ2-3, the V gene TRBV10-3; D possibly corresponds to TRBD2 (5 bases). CDR1 is ENHRY, CDR2 SYGVKD, per germline. There are 17 residues in the CDR3. Trimming left V 4 bases short and J 2 bases short, with 19 bases between. As DNA, the CDR3 is TGTGCCATCAGTGCCCGCGGGCGGGCCACCGACACAGATACGCAGTATTTT. The encoded protein is CAISARGRATDTDTQYF.

V and J are TRBV6-5 and TRBJ2-5; 10 bases are a match to TRBD1. The length of the CDR3 is 15 residues. After removal of 8 bases from V and 0 bases from J, the junction contained 6 bases not matched to a gene. CDR1 and CDR2 from the germline V gene are MNHEY and SVGAGI. This CDR3 reads CASVPGQGYQETQYF. CDR3 bases: TGTGCCAGCGTACCGGGACAGGGGTACCAAGAGACCCAGTACTTC.

The table lists this clone with a few counts. This chain connects TRBV29-1 to TRBJ1-5; 7 nucleotides match TRBD1. CDR1 SQVTM and CDR2 ANQGSEA come from the germline V gene. The ends lost 5 bases at V and 1 base at J; junction bases unmatched: 5. The CDR3 contains 14 residues. The CDR3 DNA reads as TGCAGCGTTAGACAGGGCGGGAGCAATCAGCCCCAGCATTTT. It codes for CSVRQGGSNQPQHF.

This chain joins TRBV11-2 and TRBJ2-7; D might be TRBD1 (6 bases). Germline CDR1 SGHAT, CDR2 FQNNGV. The CDR3 extends over 13 amino acids. V lost 1 base and J 2 bases, leaving 6 bases between the germline ends. The CDR3 DNA reads TGTGCCAGCAGCTTAGGGACAGCCTACGAGCAGTACTTC. Its translation: CASSLGTAYEQYF.

J is TRBJ2-5 and V is TRBV6-5; weak D call: TRBD2 (6 bases). V gave up 2 bases and J gave up 2 bases, with 12 bases separating them. The length of the CDR3 is 15 residues. Germline values: CDR1 MNHEY, CDR2 SVGAGI. In nucleotides, the CDR3 is TGTGCCAGCAGTTACACACACGGGGGACAAGAGACCCAGTACTTC. Translating gives CASSYTHGGQETQYF.

V is TRBV5-5 and J is TRBJ2-7, with D uncertain. Per the germline V gene, CDR1 is SGHKS and CDR2 is YYEKEE (reference sequence). This CDR3 region has 13 residues. V was shortened by 0 bases and J by 1 base, with 5 bases between the two germline ends. The CDR3 reads CASSLEESYEQYF. As DNA, the CDR3 is TGTGCCAGCAGCTTGGAAGAGTCCTACGAGCAGTACTTC.

The chain is built from TRBV27 and TRBJ2-1; a weak D match, TRBD1 (6 bases). CDR3 size: 18 residues. CDR1 and CDR2 (germline): MNHEY, SMNVEV (reference sequence). V was pared by 2 bases and J by 10 bases, with 27 bases between. The CDR3 DNA reads as TGTGCCAGCAGTTTAAGGGGACCGACAGGCCGGCTCCTCTGGGAGCAGTTCTTC. Translation: CASSLRGPTGRLLWEQFF.

The chain uses TRBV6-2 or TRBV6-3 and TRBJ2-7; TRBD1 agrees at 7 bases. The CDR3 is 14 amino acids. Germline CDR1 is MNHEY and CDR2 is SVGEGT. With 2 bases clipped from V and 4 bases from J, the junction kept 5 bases outside the gene matches. The CDR3 loop is CASSYGDREYEQYV. The CDR3 nucleotides read TGTGCCAGCAGTTACGGCGACAGGGAGTACGAGCAGTACGTC.

This sequence joins TRBV18 and TRBJ1-6; possibly TRBD1 for D (5 bases). This CDR3 comprises 13 residues. The V end lost 3 bases, the J end lost 8 bases, and 8 bases lay between the germline ends. Germline CDR1 reads KGHSH; CDR2 reads LQKENI. CDR3 nucleotide sequence: TGTGCCAGCTCACCGCAGGGCGATTCACCCCTCCACTTT. Translating it yields CASSPQGDSPLHF.

CDR3 protein: CATSDTAGTSGGIYGELFF. The CDR3 DNA reads as TGTGCCACCAGTGATACCGCCGGGACTAGCGGGGGTATCTACGGGGAGCTGTTTTTT. The chain has TRBV24-1 and TRBJ2-2; 14 bases line up with TRBD2. The V and J ends lost 3 bases and 7 bases, in that order; junction bases with no gene match: 12. CDR3 length equals 19 residues. Per the germline V gene, CDR1 is KGHDR and CDR2 is SFDVKD.

The chain links TRBV4-2 to TRBJ2-3; TRBD1 agrees at 7 bases. V shed 1 base and J 4 bases; nucleotides not matched to a gene: 2. Germline-derived CDR1 and CDR2 are LGHNA and YNFKEQ. CDR3 length equals 14 residues. Written as DNA, the CDR3 is TGTGCCAGCAGCCAAGTTACAGGGGCAGATACGCAGTATTTT. It yields the protein CASSQVTGADTQYF.

V is TRBV9 and J is TRBJ2-3, with 9 bases lining up with TRBD1. CDR3 length equals 18 residues. V was pared by 4 bases and J by 4 bases, with 16 bases of the junction left unmatched. In germline, CDR1 is SGDLS, CDR2 YYNGEE. For the CDR3, the DNA is TGTGCCAGCAGCATCTCCACCTTAGGGGACAGGGCTTCAGATACGCAGTATTTT. It is translated as CASSISTLGDRASDTQYF.